Shown below are 4 T cell receptor beta chains from a single sample sequenced in a study of cytomegalovirus exposure and HLA in healthy donors (dated by TCRdb to about 2017). The library was generated by the immunoSEQ multiplex PCR assay. For the multiplex PCR, a mixture combining 60 forward primers for TCR Vbeta segments and 13 reverse primers for TCR Jbeta segments was used. TCRdb re-hosts the immuneACCESS table, in-frame sequences only. Its copies lack some clones; in the studies checked, an unresolved V gene accounts for under half of them, and the cause for the rest is not known. This sample lists about 96,000 clones; under 85% were detected once. Roughly an eighth of the sample belongs to the ten largest clones. Specimen: PBMCs. These receptor sequences come from a woman in her 70s in good health and CMV-seropositive.

This clone was picked up one time. The chain joins TRBV6-5 to TRBJ1-2; D not resolved. V was pared by 0 bases and J by 0 bases, with 11 bases between. Per the germline V gene, CDR1 is MNHEY and CDR2 is SVGAGI. The CDR3 sequence is 16 residues long. In DNA, the CDR3 is TGTGCCAGCAGTTACTCGGGCACTCAAGCTAACTATGGCTACACCTTC. Amino acids: CASSYSGTQANYGYTF.

The rearrangement links TRBV6-1 to TRBJ1-1, with D maybe TRBD1 (5 bases). Looked up from germline, CDR1 is MNHNS and CDR2 is SASEGT. CDR3 length: 15 amino acids. V dropped 7 bases and J dropped 4 bases, with 19 bases sitting between them. CDR3 sequence reads: CASTPRGGVGTEAFF. CDR3 DNA sequence: TGTGCCAGCACCCCACGAGGAGGGGTGGGCACTGAAGCTTTCTTT.

This rearrangement joins TRBV5-4 to TRBJ2-5, with D possibly being TRBD1 (6 bases). Trimming cost V 6 bases and J 1 base, with 13 bases left between them. This CDR3 is built from 14 residues. Germline-derived CDR1 and CDR2 are SGHNT and YYREEE (reference sequence). The DNA of the CDR3 is TGTGCCAGCAACTCGGAAGGGGGCCAAGAGACCCAGTACTTC. Translation gives CASNSEGGQETQYF.

In its sample, this clone was seen once. The chain combines TRBV5-1 with TRBJ2-7; 12 bases map to TRBD2. The length of the CDR3 is 16 residues. Germline V gives CDR1 SGHRS, CDR2 YFSETQ. The trim removed 3 bases at V and 4 bases at J, leaving 8 bases unmatched. The CDR3 spells CASSWTLAGGAYEQYF. The CDR3 DNA is TGCGCCAGCAGCTGGACACTAGCGGGAGGTGCGTACGAGCAGTACTTC.